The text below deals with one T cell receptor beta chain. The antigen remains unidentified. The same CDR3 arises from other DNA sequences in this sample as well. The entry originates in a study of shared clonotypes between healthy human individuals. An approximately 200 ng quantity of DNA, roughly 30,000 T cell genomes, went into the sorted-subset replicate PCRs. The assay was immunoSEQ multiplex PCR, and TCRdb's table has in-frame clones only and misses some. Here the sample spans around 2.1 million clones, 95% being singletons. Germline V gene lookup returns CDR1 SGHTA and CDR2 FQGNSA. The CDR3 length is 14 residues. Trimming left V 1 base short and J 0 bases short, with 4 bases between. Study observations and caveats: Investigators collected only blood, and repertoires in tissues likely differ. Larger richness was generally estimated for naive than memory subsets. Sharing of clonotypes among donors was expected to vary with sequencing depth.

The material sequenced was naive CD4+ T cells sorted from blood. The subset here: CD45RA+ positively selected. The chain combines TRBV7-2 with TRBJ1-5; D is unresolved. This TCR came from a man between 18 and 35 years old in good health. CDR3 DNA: TGTGCCAGCAGCTTAGAGGGTAGCAATCAGCCCCAGCATTTT. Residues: CASSLEGSNQPQHF.